This TCR beta chain was identified during a study of long-term antiretroviral therapy in people with HIV. Study overall: Initial samples were collected about a decade before the 2015 immediate-ART recommendation.

The libraries were made with immunoSEQ v3.0 at survey level. Sequencing used immunoSEQ multiplex PCR; TCRdb keeps in-frame clones, though not all of them. The table includes roughly 28,000 clones, roughly 95% detected once. Deletions cut 5 bases from V and 2 bases from J, with 13 bases between. This CDR3 has 15 amino acids. Germline V CDR1 and CDR2: SGHTA, FQGNSA. The material sequenced was unsorted PBMCs, taken more than 6 years after starting antiretroviral therapy. The J gene is TRBJ2-1, the V gene TRBV7-2; D might be TRBD2 (5 bases). This clonotype was obtained from a man younger than 40 with HIV. The CDR3 sequence: CASSTVASTYNEQFF. The CDR3 DNA follows: TGTGCCAGCAGCACGGTGGCTAGCACCTACAATGAGCAGTTCTTC.